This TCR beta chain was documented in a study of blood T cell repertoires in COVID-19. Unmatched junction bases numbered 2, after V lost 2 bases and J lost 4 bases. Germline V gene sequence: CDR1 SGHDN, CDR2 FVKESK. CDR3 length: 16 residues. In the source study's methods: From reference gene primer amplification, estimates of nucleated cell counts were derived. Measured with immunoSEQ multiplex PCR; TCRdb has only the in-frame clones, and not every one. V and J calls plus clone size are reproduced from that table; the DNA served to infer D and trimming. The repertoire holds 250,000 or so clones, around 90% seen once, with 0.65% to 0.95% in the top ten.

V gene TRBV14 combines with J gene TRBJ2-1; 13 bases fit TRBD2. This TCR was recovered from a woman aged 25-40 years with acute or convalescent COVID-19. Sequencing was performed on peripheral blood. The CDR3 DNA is TGTGCCAGCAGCCAACTGGGACTAGCGGGGTACAATGAGCAGTTCTTC. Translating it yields CASSQLGLAGYNEQFF. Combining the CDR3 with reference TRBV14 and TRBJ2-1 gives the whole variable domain EAGVTQFPSHSVIEKGQTVTLRCDPISGHDNLYWYRRVMGKEIKFLLHFVKESKQDESGMPNNRFLAERTGGTYSTLKVQPAELEDSGVYFCASSQLGLAGYNEQFFGPGTRLTVL.